The T cell receptor (beta chain) under discussion was sequenced for a study of OX40 agonist ivuxolimab in advanced cancers. With respect to this clone: Its antigen is undetermined.

The study, taken as a whole, reports: Doses of 0.1 to 3.0 mg/kg were accompanied by clonal expansion of CD4+ and CD8+ blood T cells by week 6.

Germline V gene data show CDR1 as SGHKS and CDR2 as YYEKEE (reference sequence). This CDR3 has 14 amino acids. Deletions cut 4 bases from V and 4 bases from J, with 12 bases between. Produced via immunoSEQ multiplex PCR; TCRdb's table is partial and in-frame only. The repertoire holds 60,000 or so clones, with 80% to 95% as singletons. The clonotype was recovered from an adult with an advanced solid tumor such as melanoma, head and neck, liver or kidney cancer. V gene TRBV5-5 combines with J gene TRBJ2-1; tentative D call: TRBD2 (6 bases). The specimen comprised CD4+ or CD8+ T cells sorted from blood, sampled in a trial of the OX40 agonist ivuxolimab. The DNA of the CDR3 is TGTGCCAGCAGCCCGCCCAGCGGGTACAATGAGCAGTTCTTC. Encoded protein: CASSPPSGYNEQFF.